This T cell receptor (beta chain) was documented in a study of OX40 agonist ivuxolimab in advanced cancers. Sequenced by immunoSEQ multiplex PCR; TCRdb stores in-frame clones only, minus some. The table records over 50,000 clones, about four fifths of them present only once. Study results and caveats: Circulating CD4+ and CD8+ T cells showed clonal expansion by week 6 at 0.1 to 3.0 mg/kg.

With V trimmed by 4 bases and J by 1 base, 3 bases remained unmatched. There are 14 residues in the CDR3. Looked up from germline, CDR1 is MNHEY and CDR2 is SVGAGI. This clone was observed once. The antigen is not known. This specimen consisted of CD4+ or CD8+ T cells sorted from blood, obtained in a trial of the OX40 agonist ivuxolimab. The genes are TRBV6-5 and TRBJ2-7; 8 nucleotides agree with TRBD2. The origin of this receptor is an adult with an advanced solid tumor such as melanoma, head and neck, liver or kidney cancer. Here the CDR3 DNA reads TGTGCCAGCAGTTTAGCGGGAAGGTCCTACGAGCAGTACTTC. Translated: CASSLAGRSYEQYF.